What follows are 3 T cell receptor beta chains derived from one specimen sequenced in a study of blood T cell repertoires in COVID-19. Clones were sequenced by immunoSEQ multiplex PCR, and TCRdb holds only the in-frame ones, with some missing. The sample has approximately 440,000 clones; roughly 90% are singletons. The sample comprised PBMCs or T cells enriched from blood (not recorded which). These receptors all stem from a woman aged 18-29 years who had recovered from COVID-19.

J is TRBJ2-6 and V is TRBV5-4; D possibly corresponds to TRBD2 (6 bases). Trimming took 0 bases from V and 4 from J, leaving 14 bases between them. The CDR3 is made up of 17 amino acids. Germline-derived CDR1 and CDR2 are SGHNT and YYREEE (reference sequence). The CDR3 sequence: CASSLGGLSDGANVLTF. The CDR3, as DNA: TGTGCCAGCAGCTTGGGGGGACTCTCGGACGGGGCCAACGTCCTGACTTTC.

The rearrangement joins TRBV5-6 to TRBJ2-7; D not certain. The CDR3 is 13 residues long. Trimming took 1 base from V and 3 from J, leaving 8 bases between them. CDR1 is SGHDT, CDR2 YYEEEE, per germline. This chain's CDR3 is CASSLQAYYEQYF. DNA of the CDR3: TGTGCCAGCAGCTTGCAAGCCTACTACGAGCAGTACTTC.

This clone was counted once. V usage is TRBV10-3 and J usage is TRBJ1-2, with 7 bases lining up with TRBD1. There are 16 residues in the CDR3. In germline, CDR1 is ENHRY, CDR2 SYGVKD. J was trimmed by 8 bases and V by 3 bases; bases with no gene match: 15. As DNA, the CDR3 is TGTGCCATCAGTGATCCTACCGCGACAGGGTTTTCCGGCTACACCTTC. Encoded protein: CAISDPTATGFSGYTF.